The TCR beta chain under discussion was sequenced for a study of identical twins. TCRdb analysed the 5' RACE reads with MiXCR anew, one entry per CDR3 protein. The table has some 660,000 distinct CDR3 sequences, 8.6% seen once. This clonotype came up a few times. Its antigen is still unknown. Germline V lookup: CDR1 MNHNS, CDR2 SASEGT. The trim removed 8 bases at V and 3 bases at J, leaving 6 bases unmatched. The CDR3 spans 13 residues. Points from the study as a whole: The same donors were not followed; conclusions instead depended on cross-sectional statistical analysis.

The data were also submitted as part of a second study, on yellow fever vaccine responses in identical twins. That paper notes: Twins' vaccine T cell response reportedly seemed partly convergent, partly personalized.

The receptor's source is a woman aged 18-35 years in good health. Sequencing used PBMCs. This chain joins TRBV6-1 and TRBJ2-5; 7 nucleotides match TRBD1. The CDR3 sequence is CASSEQGKETQYF. The CDR3 region has the DNA TGTGCCAGCTCAGAACAGGGGAAAGAGACCCAGTACTTC.